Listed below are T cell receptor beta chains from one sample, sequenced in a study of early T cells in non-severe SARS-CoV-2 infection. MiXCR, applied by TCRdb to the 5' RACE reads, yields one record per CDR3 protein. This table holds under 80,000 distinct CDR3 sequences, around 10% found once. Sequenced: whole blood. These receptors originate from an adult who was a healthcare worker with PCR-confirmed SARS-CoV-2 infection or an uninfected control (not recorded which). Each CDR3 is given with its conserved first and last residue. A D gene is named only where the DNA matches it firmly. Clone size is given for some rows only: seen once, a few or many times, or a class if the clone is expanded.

CDR3: CSAKRAETQYF; DNA: TGCAGTGCTAAGAGGGCTGAGACCCAGTACTTC; size: many; J: TRBJ2-5; V: TRBV20-1; D: .; length: 11
CDR3: CASRFGRADTEAFF; DNA: TGTGCCAGCAGATTTGGCAGGGCGGACACTGAAGCTTTCTTT; size: many; J: TRBJ1-1; V: TRBV2; D: .; length: 14
CDR3: CSVDQNTEAFF; DNA: TGCAGCGTTGATCAGAACACTGAAGCTTTCTTT; size: many; J: TRBJ1-1; V: TRBV29-1; D: .; length: 11
CDR3: CASSLFPGLETQYF; DNA: TGTGCCAGCAGCTTATTCCCGGGGTTAGAGACCCAGTACTTC; size: many; J: TRBJ2-5; V: TRBV7-9; D: .; length: 14
CDR3: CASTDRPTYEQYF; DNA: TGTGCCAGCACCGACAGGCCAACCTACGAGCAGTACTTC; size: many; J: TRBJ2-7; V: TRBV28; D: .; length: 13
CDR3: CASSPARGSYEQYF; DNA: TGTGCCAGCAGCCCCGCTAGGGGCTCCTACGAGCAGTACTTC; size: .; J: TRBJ2-7; V: TRBV6-5; D: .; length: 14
CDR3: CASSPQTGAAKNIQYF; DNA: TGTGCCAGCAGCCCACAGACAGGGGCGGCCAAAAACATTCAGTACTTC; size: many; J: TRBJ2-4; V: TRBV7-3; D: TRBD1; length: 16
CDR3: CASTPLAGVTGELFF; DNA: TGCGCCAGCACCCCCCTAGCGGGAGTCACCGGGGAGCTGTTTTTT; size: few; J: TRBJ2-2; V: TRBV5-1; D: TRBD2; length: 15
CDR3: CASVKGIQPQHF; DNA: TGTGCCAGTGTGAAGGGTATACAGCCCCAGCATTTT; size: many; J: TRBJ1-5; V: TRBV6-1; D: .; length: 12
CDR3: CASSATGTVTYNEQFF; DNA: TGTGCCAGCAGCGCAACCGGGACGGTGACCTACAATGAGCAGTTCTTC; size: .; J: TRBJ2-1; V: TRBV9; D: .; length: 16
CDR3: CASTLPPGGEQFF; DNA: TGTGCCAGCACCCTCCCCCCTGGGGGCGAGCAGTTCTTC; size: .; J: TRBJ2-1; V: TRBV2; D: .; length: 13
CDR3: CASKGQLYGYTF; DNA: TGTGCCAGCAAGGGACAGCTCTATGGCTACACCTTC; size: few; J: TRBJ1-2; V: TRBV2; D: TRBD1; length: 12
CDR3: CSARAKANMDTQYF; DNA: TGCAGTGCTAGAGCCAAAGCAAACATGGATACGCAGTATTTT; size: few; J: TRBJ2-3; V: TRBV20-1; D: .; length: 14
CDR3: CSADRAGELMDTQYF; DNA: TGCAGTGCTGACAGAGCGGGGGAATTGATGGATACGCAGTATTTT; size: many; J: TRBJ2-3; V: TRBV20-1; D: TRBD2; length: 15
CDR3: CASSETQGHQYF; DNA: TGTGCCAGCAGTGAAACACAGGGCCACCAGTACTTC; size: many; J: TRBJ2-5; V: TRBV2; D: .; length: 12
CDR3: CASSTQGKTEAFF; DNA: TGTGCCAGCAGCACCCAGGGTAAGACTGAAGCTTTCTTT; size: .; J: TRBJ1-1; V: TRBV5-4; D: .; length: 13
CDR3: CASSLGTSGTYEQFF; DNA: TGTGCCAGCAGCTTAGGGACTAGCGGGACCTATGAGCAGTTCTTC; size: once; J: TRBJ2-1; V: TRBV7-2; D: TRBD2; length: 15
CDR3: CASRTGDGGIKYGYTF; DNA: TGTGCCAGCAGAACTGGCGACGGAGGAATCAAGTATGGCTACACCTTC; size: many; J: TRBJ1-2; V: TRBV12-3/TRBV12-4; D: .; length: 16
CDR3: CASSLVRGTDSTDTQYF; DNA: TGTGCCAGCAGCTTAGTCCGAGGGACAGACAGCACAGATACGCAGTATTTT; size: many; J: TRBJ2-3; V: TRBV11-2; D: TRBD1; length: 17
CDR3: CASSPPPRTGTRDTQYF; DNA: TGTGCCAGCAGCCCTCCACCCCGGACAGGGACTCGGGATACGCAGTATTTT; size: .; J: TRBJ2-3; V: TRBV11-2; D: TRBD1; length: 17
CDR3: CARTSGSYEELFF; DNA: TGTGCCAGGACTAGCGGGAGTTATGAGGAGCTGTTTTTT; size: many; J: TRBJ2-2; V: TRBV6-6; D: TRBD2; length: 13
CDR3: CASSRSGQGRTEAFF; DNA: TGTGCCAGCAGCCGATCAGGACAGGGCAGGACTGAAGCTTTCTTT; size: .; J: TRBJ1-1; V: TRBV3-1; D: TRBD1; length: 15
CDR3: CSVGQEAFF; DNA: TGCAGCGTTGGACAGGAAGCTTTCTTT; size: few; J: TRBJ1-1; V: TRBV29-1; D: .; length: 9
CDR3: CASRDWTGDGYTF; DNA: TGTGCCAGCAGGGATTGGACAGGGGACGGCTACACCTTC; size: many; J: TRBJ1-2; V: TRBV3-1; D: TRBD1; length: 13
CDR3: CASSQDYRLQNSPLHF; DNA: TGTGCCAGCAGCCAAGATTACAGGTTGCAGAATTCACCCCTCCACTTT; size: .; J: TRBJ1-6; V: TRBV3-1; D: .; length: 16
CDR3: CASSLNREAFF; DNA: TGTGCCAGCAGCTTGAACAGGGAGGCTTTCTTT; size: many; J: TRBJ1-1; V: TRBV5-5; D: .; length: 11
CDR3: CATSSARRVQETQYF; DNA: TGTGCCACCAGCAGTGCTAGGCGGGTCCAAGAGACCCAGTACTTC; size: many; J: TRBJ2-5; V: TRBV15; D: .; length: 15
CDR3: CASSLEVDRGEQYF; DNA: TGTGCCAGCAGCTTAGAGGTCGACAGGGGGGAGCAGTACTTC; size: .; J: TRBJ2-7; V: TRBV7-9; D: TRBD1; length: 14
CDR3: CSGAGEGDEQYF; DNA: TGCAGCGGAGCGGGAGAAGGGGACGAGCAGTACTTC; size: .; J: TRBJ2-7; V: TRBV29-1; D: TRBD2; length: 12
CDR3: CATSRAQGLAGGDEQFF; DNA: TGTGCCACCAGCAGAGCCCAGGGACTAGCGGGAGGAGATGAGCAGTTCTTC; size: .; J: TRBJ2-1; V: TRBV15; D: TRBD2; length: 17
CDR3: CSGGDYSYNEQFF; DNA: TGCAGCGGCGGAGATTACTCCTACAATGAGCAGTTCTTC; size: few; J: TRBJ2-1; V: TRBV29-1; D: .; length: 13
CDR3: CSADRATNEQFF; DNA: TGCAGCGCGGACAGGGCAACCAATGAGCAGTTCTTC; size: many; J: TRBJ2-1; V: TRBV29-1; D: TRBD1; length: 12
CDR3: CASRESPATQYF; DNA: TGTGCCAGCAGAGAGTCGCCGGCCACCCAGTACTTC; size: few; J: TRBJ2-5; V: TRBV28; D: .; length: 12
CDR3: CASRVDGDRNSPLHF; DNA: TGTGCCAGCAGGGTCGACGGGGATCGGAATTCACCCCTCCACTTT; size: once; J: TRBJ1-6; V: TRBV6-1; D: .; length: 15
CDR3: CASSRTSNTEAFF; DNA: TGTGCCAGCAGCCGGACATCGAACACTGAAGCTTTCTTT; size: few; J: TRBJ1-1; V: TRBV5-8; D: .; length: 13
CDR3: CASSPGGGPYNEQFF; DNA: TGTGCCAGCAGCCCGGGGGGGGGACCATACAATGAGCAGTTCTTC; size: many; J: TRBJ2-1; V: TRBV7-8; D: TRBD2; length: 15
CDR3: CASSEGQATSTDTQYF; DNA: TGTGCCAGCAGCGAGGGACAGGCAACTAGCACAGATACGCAGTATTTT; size: few; J: TRBJ2-3; V: TRBV9; D: TRBD1; length: 16
CDR3: CSAEGQGLRDTQYF; DNA: TGCAGCGCGGAGGGACAGGGTCTGAGAGATACGCAGTATTTT; size: .; J: TRBJ2-3; V: TRBV20-1; D: TRBD1; length: 14
CDR3: CASSRELGTEVFF; DNA: TGTGCCAGCAGCCGGGAATTGGGCACTGAAGTTTTCTTT; size: .; J: TRBJ1-1; V: TRBV28; D: .; length: 13
CDR3: CSARRGQGGEKLFF; DNA: TGCAGTGCTAGAAGAGGGCAGGGGGGGGAAAAACTGTTTTTT; size: few; J: TRBJ1-4; V: TRBV20-1; D: TRBD1; length: 14
CDR3: CASQRDQETQYF; DNA: TGTGCCAGCCAGCGGGACCAAGAGACCCAGTACTTC; size: many; J: TRBJ2-5; V: TRBV18; D: .; length: 12
CDR3: CASSEGHPQATQYF; DNA: TGCGCCAGCAGTGAGGGTCACCCGCAGGCGACCCAGTACTTC; size: many; J: TRBJ2-5; V: TRBV10-1; D: .; length: 14